These 8 T cell receptor beta chains were all obtained from the same sample, sequenced in a study of shared clonotypes between healthy human individuals. Clones were read by immunoSEQ multiplex PCR, and TCRdb kept only the in-frame ones, dropping some. Altogether around 1.1 million clones are present, 70% to 80% being singletons, with the ten largest covering 0.85% to 1%. Specimen: memory CD4+ T cells from PBMCs. Noted subset: CD45RA-negative fraction. Every receptor here comes from a man aged 18 to 35 in good health. Some clones in this sample may be carry-over from other donors' samples.

This chain links TRBV28 with TRBJ2-1, with D maybe TRBD2 (5 bases). Trimming shortened V by 8 bases and J by 10 bases, and 12 bases separated the two germline ends. Germline V gives CDR1 MDHEN, CDR2 SYDVKM. The length of the CDR3 is 11 residues. The CDR3 DNA sequence: TGTGCCAGCTTAGAGGGCCGAGAGCAGTTCTTC. As protein: CASLEGREQFF.

Notes on this clone: A much larger clone differs by one base, so this may be a read error. No conserved phenylalanine or tryptophan is present at the end of the CDR3, so a read error is the likely explanation. The chain recombines TRBV2 with TRBJ1-5, with unresolved D. V lost 7 bases and J lost 1, with 5 bases in between. Germline lookup yields CDR1 SNHLY and CDR2 FYNNEI. This CDR3 spans 12 amino acids. The CDR3 coding sequence is TGTGCCAGCAAATGGAGCAATCAGCCCCAGCATCTT. It specifies CASKWSNQPQHL.

The count of this clone is one. V gene TRBV28 combines with J gene TRBJ2-7; 9 nucleotides align to TRBD1. This CDR3 is 15 amino acids long. The germline V gene has CDR1 MDHEN and CDR2 SYDVKM. V lost 2 bases, J lost 3 bases, and 5 bases stayed unmatched. The CDR3, as DNA: TGTGCCAGCAGTTTAGGGGGACAGGGAATCTACGAGCAGTACTTC. Translated: CASSLGGQGIYEQYF.

V is TRBV29-1 and J is TRBJ2-5; 10 bases are shared with TRBD2. J lost 4 bases, V lost 4 bases, and 9 bases had no gene match. Germline V gene sequence: CDR1 SQVTM, CDR2 ANQGSEA. The CDR3 has 15 residues. This chain's CDR3 is CSVAASGSLGETQYF. The CDR3 DNA is TGCAGCGTTGCGGCTAGCGGGAGTCTTGGAGAGACCCAGTACTTC.

In this sample, this clone turned up once. V gene TRBV5-6 combines with J gene TRBJ2-3, with D unresolved. Germline values: CDR1 SGHDT, CDR2 YYEEEE. V dropped 4 bases and J dropped 0 bases, with 3 bases sitting between them. The CDR3 covers 12 residues. The CDR3 is CASSISTDTQYF. The CDR3 nucleotides are TGTGCCAGCAGCATAAGCACAGATACGCAGTATTTT.

The chain has TRBV28 and TRBJ1-1, with a possible D match to TRBD1 (6 bases). Trimming shortened V by 2 bases and J by 1 base, and 17 bases separated the two germline ends. Germline CDR1 is MDHEN and CDR2 is SYDVKM. The CDR3 runs 17 residues. This chain's CDR3 is CASSLLPTGRENTEAFF. The CDR3 DNA sequence: TGTGCCAGCAGTTTACTTCCGACAGGACGAGAGAACACTGAAGCTTTCTTT.

The rearrangement links TRBV7-9 to TRBJ2-7; D not certain. The DNA end lines up better with TRBJ2-1; the J call may be wrong. The V gene's germline CDR1 is SEHNR and CDR2 FQNEAQ (reference sequence). This CDR3 has 15 residues. Written as DNA, the CDR3 is TGTGCCAGCAGCTTAGTTCCAGAGGCCTACAATGAGCAGTTCTTC. It encodes CASSLVPEAYNEQFF.

This clone was observed a handful of times. The chain employs TRBV6-5 and TRBJ2-1; no reliable D call. V gave up 7 bases and J gave up 4 bases, with 17 bases separating them. Per the germline V gene, CDR1 is MNHEY and CDR2 is SVGAGI. The CDR3 is 15 residues long. The CDR3 sequence is CASKLSPGPYNEQFF. CDR3 DNA: TGTGCCAGCAAACTAAGCCCCGGGCCGTACAATGAGCAGTTCTTC.